These 13 T cell receptor beta chains originate from one sample sequenced in a study of T cell responses to AZD1222 COVID-19 vaccine. Method: immunoSEQ multiplex PCR; TCRdb's copy keeps in-frame clones and lacks some. The sample yields 95,000 to 150,000 clones, around 90% seen once. Material: peripheral blood, obtained 28 days after the second dose of the MenACWY control vaccine. The receptors stem from an adult who received the MenACWY meningococcal vaccine as a control.

The chain recombines TRBV28 with TRBJ2-7; D remains ambiguous. This CDR3 region has 13 residues. V was trimmed by 3 bases and J by 2 bases, leaving 8 bases between them. In germline, CDR1 is MDHEN, CDR2 SYDVKM. As DNA, the CDR3 is TGTGCCAGCAGTTTGGGTTCCCCCTACGAGCAGTACGTC. Translating it yields CASSLGSPYEQYV.

J is TRBJ1-2 and V is TRBV11-2, with 8 bases matching TRBD1. The CDR3 has 14 amino acids. After removal of 3 bases from V and 6 bases from J, the junction contained 6 bases not matched to a gene. CDR1 and CDR2 from the germline V gene are SGHAT and FQNNGV. This CDR3 is CASSFNQQGDGYTF. As DNA, the CDR3 is TGTGCCAGCAGCTTCAATCAACAGGGGGATGGCTACACCTTC.

This clone appeared a single time. In the same sample, other DNA sequences code for this CDR3. The V and J genes are TRBV12-3 or TRBV12-4 and TRBJ2-1; no clear D. V lost 3 bases to trimming and J lost 1 base, with 4 bases between them. The CDR3 runs to 13 residues. The CDR3 sequence: CASSLGSYNEQFF. The DNA for the CDR3 is TGTGCCAGCAGTTTGGGGTCCTACAATGAGCAGTTCTTC.

The chain couples TRBV19 to TRBJ2-1; no firm D call. The CDR3 is 14 residues long. Trimming took 1 base from V and 8 from J, leaving 12 bases between them. Germline lookup yields CDR1 LNHDA and CDR2 SQIVND (reference sequence). The CDR3 loop is CASSIGSVYDEQFF. CDR3 DNA: TGTGCCAGTAGTATAGGTTCAGTTTATGATGAGCAGTTCTTC.

The chain links TRBV19 to TRBJ2-3; D is unclear. CDR1 LNHDA and CDR2 SQIVND come from the germline V gene (reference sequence). The ends were cut back, 5 bases at V and 2 bases at J, with 8 bases in the middle. CDR3 length equals 13 residues. The CDR3 DNA reads as TGTGCCAGTAGTCGCCAGATCACAGATACGCAGTATTTT. Its translation: CASSRQITDTQYF.

The chain is built from TRBV7-9 and TRBJ2-1; 15 bases line up with TRBD2. V gave up 5 bases and J gave up 4 bases; unmatched junction bases: 12. CDR3 length equals 19 residues. Germline-derived CDR1 and CDR2 are SEHNR and FQNEAQ (reference sequence). The CDR3 nucleotides are TGTGCCAGCAGCAGCGGACTAGCGGGAGGGACACTCCGATACAATGAGCAGTTCTTC. It is translated as CASSSGLAGGTLRYNEQFF.

The DNA of the CDR3 is TGCGCCAGCAGCCCCCAAGGGACTAGCGGGGGGATCACCTACAATGAGCAGTTCTTC. Its protein product is CASSPQGTSGGITYNEQFF. The rearrangement uses TRBV5-1 and TRBJ2-1; 15 bases map to TRBD2. CDR3 length: 19 amino acids. After removal of 4 bases from V and 2 bases from J, the junction contained 10 bases not matched to a gene. Germline CDR1 and CDR2: SGHRS and YFSETQ.

The chain employs TRBV28 and TRBJ2-2; a weak D match, TRBD2 (6 bases). Germline CDR1 MDHEN, CDR2 SYDVKM. The CDR3 length is 13 residues. V lost 5 bases to trimming and J lost 7 bases, with 11 bases between them. The CDR3, as DNA: TGTGCCAGCAGTAGGAGGGATCGCGGGGAGCTGTTTTTT. The encoded protein is CASSRRDRGELFF.

This chain connects TRBV2 to TRBJ2-1; 8 bases agree with TRBD2. V shed 4 bases, J shed 7 bases, and the junction held 6 bases outside the gene matches. Germline values: CDR1 SNHLY, CDR2 FYNNEI. CDR3 size: 14 residues. CDR3 nucleotide sequence: TGTGCCAGCAGTGGGCTAGCGGGTCGGAATGAGCAGTTCTTC. Amino acid sequence: CASSGLAGRNEQFF.

V usage is TRBV4-1 and J usage is TRBJ2-3, with D possibly TRBD1 on 5 matching bases. Germline V lookup: CDR1 MGHRA, CDR2 YSYEKL. Trimming cost V 3 bases and J 1 base, with 17 bases left between them. This CDR3 region has 17 residues. The CDR3 DNA sequence: TGCGCCAGCAGCCAGGGATGGGCTCAAGGGGGCACAGATACGCAGTATTTT. It is translated as CASSQGWAQGGTDTQYF.

This clone was picked up a small number of times. The chain carries TRBV28 and TRBJ2-2; 9 positions agree with TRBD2. J was trimmed by 9 bases and V by 6 bases; bases with no gene match: 11. CDR1 and CDR2 (germline): MDHEN, SYDVKM. The CDR3 runs to 15 residues. The CDR3: CASRIRLAGARELFF. The CDR3 bases are TGTGCCAGCAGAATCCGCTTAGCGGGAGCCCGGGAGCTGTTTTTT.

The chain has TRBV12-3 or TRBV12-4 and TRBJ1-1, with D possibly TRBD1 on 6 matching bases. The V end was cut by 6 bases, the J end by 1 base, with 9 bases between. This CDR3 has 13 amino acids. The CDR3 spells CASSQDRNTEAFF. CDR3 nucleotide sequence: TGTGCCAGCAGCCAGGACAGGAACACTGAAGCTTTCTTT.

The chain uses TRBV28 and TRBJ1-2; tentatively, D is TRBD1 (6 bases). CDR3 length: 13 residues. The germline CDR1 and CDR2 sequences are MDHEN and SYDVKM. Trimming left V 6 bases short and J 2 bases short, with 10 bases between. As DNA, the CDR3 is TGTGCCAGCAGGTCTCAGGGGAACTATGGCTACACCTTC. It specifies CASRSQGNYGYTF.